This T cell receptor (beta chain) was identified in a study of blood T cells in healthy people across ages. Primed by a sample-barcoded 5' primer and a J-beta primer mix, a second PCR proceeded for about 6 to 11 cycles. TCRdb reprocessed the 5' RACE reads with MiXCR, giving one entry per CDR3 protein. The data hold about a million distinct CDR3 sequences, with about 48% observed a single time. This clonotype occurred many times. The sample taken for sequencing was blood. The origin of this receptor is a young man in good health.

CDR3 nucleotide sequence: TGCAGTGCTAGAGATTCCCAGCGGGGAGGGGAGACCCAGTACTTC. This sequence encodes CSARDSQRGGETQYF. The rearrangement joins TRBV20-1 to TRBJ2-5; 7 bases fit TRBD2. This CDR3 is built from 15 residues. Trimming took 0 bases from V and 5 from J; bases not matched to a gene: 9. Germline V gene data show CDR1 as DFQATT and CDR2 as SNEGSKA (reference sequence).